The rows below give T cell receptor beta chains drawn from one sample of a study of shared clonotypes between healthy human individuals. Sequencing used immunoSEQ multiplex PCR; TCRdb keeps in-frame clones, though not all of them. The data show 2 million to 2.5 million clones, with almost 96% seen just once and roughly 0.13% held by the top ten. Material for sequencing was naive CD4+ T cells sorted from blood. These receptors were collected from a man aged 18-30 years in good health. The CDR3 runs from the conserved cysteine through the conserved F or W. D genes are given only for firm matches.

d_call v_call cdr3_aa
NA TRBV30 CAWSGTPSNQPQHF
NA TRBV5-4 CASSLEGGPRSNGYTF
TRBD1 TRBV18 CASSGPTGGYDYEQYF
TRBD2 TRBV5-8 CASSPRASGGSRTGELFF
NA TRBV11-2 CASSFGRWGGDTEAFF
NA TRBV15 CATSRDRHLVDEQYF
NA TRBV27 CASSLVDGRVTDTQYF
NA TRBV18 CATQGWGNTEAFF
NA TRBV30 CAWSGQRKETQYF
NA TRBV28 CASSSLVNEQYF
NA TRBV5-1 CASRREDKSTDTQYF
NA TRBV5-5 CASSLGAAVNQPQHF
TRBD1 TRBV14 CASSLLGQGPSLGGYTF
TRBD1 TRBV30 CAWSTRDRRWGEQYF
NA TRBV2 CASSKNRDTEAFF
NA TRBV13 CASSLRMPSGNTIYF
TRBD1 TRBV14 CASSPPGTANSPLHF
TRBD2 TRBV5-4 CASSIRTSGAYEQYF
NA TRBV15 CATSREVLAGNTIYF
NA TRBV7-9 CASSSRDPVNTIYF
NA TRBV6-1 CASRRNQETQYF
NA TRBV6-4 CASMLTGELFF
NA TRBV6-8 CASSRRGAIQETQYF
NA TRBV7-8 CASSPRDFGELFF
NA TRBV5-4 CASSLAGTNAQYF
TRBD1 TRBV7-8 CASSLAGTGVTGELFF
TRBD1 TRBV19 CASSIGTGPYGYTF
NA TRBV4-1 CASSQDEEGYEQYF
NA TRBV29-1 CSVEGPLPYEQYF
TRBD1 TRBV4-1 CASSHGTGAVSGANVLTF
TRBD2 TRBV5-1 CASSLLAGVQETQYF
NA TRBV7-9 CASSLGTKNTEAFF
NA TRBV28 CASSFRQRTDTQYF
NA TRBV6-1 CASSEAGREYGYTF
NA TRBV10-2 CASSAESNQPQHF
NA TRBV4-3 CASSQGTAEIYEQYF
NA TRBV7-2 CASSAEGLGANVLTF
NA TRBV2 CASSESGQGTYSYNSPLHF
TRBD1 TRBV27 CASSADRGHGYTF
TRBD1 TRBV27 CASSSHRSTGNNYGYTF
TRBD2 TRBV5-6 CASNSPLAGGIYEQYF
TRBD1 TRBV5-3 CARSSRKQGDRTEAFF
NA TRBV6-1 CASSESYGPQETQYF
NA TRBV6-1 CASSAKGIAEAFF
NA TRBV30 CAWSEWVNTEAFF
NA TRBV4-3 CASSQDRDSPLHF
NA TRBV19 CASSERGQDYSPLHF
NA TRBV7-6 CASSLVAGPSYGYTF
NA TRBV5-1 CASSPGTLSSYNEQFF
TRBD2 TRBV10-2 CASRWEGLNEQFF
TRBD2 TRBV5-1 CASSFSGRGGNEQFF
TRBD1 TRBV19 CATLRQGKAPLHF
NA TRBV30 CAWSASGQPQHF
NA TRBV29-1 CSVGTESTDTQYF
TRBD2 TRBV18 CASSPLAGSSYEQYF
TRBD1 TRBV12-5 CASGLVRTGALQETQYF
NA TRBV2 CASRDFGEQYF
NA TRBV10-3 CAISGGEVGQPQHF
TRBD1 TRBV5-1 CASSLAGQGSGENTIYF
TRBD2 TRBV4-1 CASSQDRASGKRGPYEQYF